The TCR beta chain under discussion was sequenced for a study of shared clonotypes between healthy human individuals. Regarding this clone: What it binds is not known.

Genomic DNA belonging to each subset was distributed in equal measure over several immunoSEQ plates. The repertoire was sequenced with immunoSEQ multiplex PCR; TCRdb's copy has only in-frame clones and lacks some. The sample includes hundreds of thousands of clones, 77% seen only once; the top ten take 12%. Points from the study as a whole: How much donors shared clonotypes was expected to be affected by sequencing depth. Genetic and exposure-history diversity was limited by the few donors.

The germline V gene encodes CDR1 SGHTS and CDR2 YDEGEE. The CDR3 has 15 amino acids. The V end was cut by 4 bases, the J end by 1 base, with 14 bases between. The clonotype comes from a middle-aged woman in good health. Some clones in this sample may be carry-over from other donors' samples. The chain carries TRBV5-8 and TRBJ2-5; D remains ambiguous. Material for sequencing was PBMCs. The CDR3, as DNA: TGTGCCAGCAGCCAGCGCGGAGTAATCCAAGAGACCCAGTACTTC. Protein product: CASSQRGVIQETQYF.